The rows below give T cell receptor beta chains drawn from one sample of a study of blood T cell repertoires in COVID-19. The assay was immunoSEQ multiplex PCR, and TCRdb's table has in-frame clones only and misses some. The sample lists about 280,000 clones, about nine tenths occurring once. Sequenced: peripheral blood. These receptors all come from a woman in her 30s with active or convalescent COVID-19. CDR3s include the opening cysteine and the closing phenylalanine or tryptophan. Fields, in order: D gene, J gene, CDR3 length, V gene, clone size, CDR3 protein, CDR3 DNA. D genes are given only for firm matches. Clone size is given for some rows only: seen once, a few or many times, or a class if the clone is expanded.

-	TRBJ1-4	15	TRBV7-8	-	CASSLDGATNEKLFF	TGTGCCAGCAGCTTAGACGGTGCAACTAATGAAAAACTGTTTTTT
-	TRBJ1-1	15	TRBV29-1	-	CSVEGGTRGGTEAFF	TGCAGCGTTGAAGGAGGGACCCGAGGGGGCACTGAAGCTTTCTTT
-	TRBJ1-4	15	TRBV4-3	-	CASSQEMGRGEKLFF	TGCGCCAGCAGCCAAGAGATGGGCAGGGGTGAAAAACTGTTTTTT
TRBD1	TRBJ2-5	13	TRBV3-1/TRBV3-2	-	CASSHRGRETQYF	TGTGCCAGCAGCCACAGGGGGCGGGAGACCCAGTACTTC
-	TRBJ2-7	16	TRBV6-2/TRBV6-3	-	CASSPRATRTSYEQYF	TGTGCCAGCAGCCCGCGGGCGACGCGAACCTCCTACGAGCAGTACTTC
-	TRBJ1-2	14	TRBV7-2	few	CASSLAATDYGYTF	TGTGCCAGCAGCTTAGCGGCGACAGACTATGGCTACACCTTC
-	TRBJ2-7	13	TRBV6-2/TRBV6-3	-	CASSYGRDYEQYF	TGTGCCAGCAGTTACGGCCGGGACTACGAGCAGTACTTC
-	TRBJ1-1	16	TRBV19	-	CASSISRGGGNTEAFF	TGTGCCAGTAGTATTAGTCGCGGGGGCGGGAACACTGAAGCTTTCTTT
TRBD1	TRBJ2-7	13	TRBV6-1	once	CASGSRGNHEQYF	TGTGCCAGCGGGTCCAGGGGGAACCACGAGCAGTACTTC
-	TRBJ2-3	16	TRBV28	-	CASSLFDRSSADTQYF	TGTGCCAGCAGTTTGTTTGACAGGAGTTCCGCAGATACGCAGTATTTT
TRBD1	TRBJ1-1	14	TRBV2	few	CASSGRGITTEAFF	TGTGCCAGCAGCGGCAGGGGGATTACGACTGAAGCTTTCTTT
TRBD1	TRBJ1-1	14	TRBV10-2	-	CASGTQGAGTEAFF	TGCGCCAGCGGAACACAGGGGGCTGGCACTGAAGCTTTCTTT
-	TRBJ2-7	14	TRBV15	-	CATSGRGSLYEQYF	TGTGCCACCAGCGGACGGGGGTCCCTCTACGAGCAGTACTTC
-	TRBJ1-1	14	TRBV29-1	few	CSVGRVMRDTEAFF	TGCAGCGTTGGGCGCGTCATGAGGGACACTGAAGCTTTCTTT
TRBD2	TRBJ2-1	18	TRBV11-3	-	CASSSKTGGLLSYNEQFF	TGTGCCAGCAGCTCCAAGACGGGGGGGCTCCTATCCTACAATGAGCAGTTCTTC
-	TRBJ2-1	14	TRBV18	-	CASSPPPGGNEQFF	TGTGCCAGCTCACCACCCCCAGGCGGGAATGAGCAGTTCTTC
-	TRBJ2-1	13	TRBV9	-	CASSVSLYNEQFF	TGTGCCAGCAGCGTTTCCCTCTACAATGAGCAGTTCTTC
TRBD2	TRBJ2-1	15	TRBV3-1/TRBV3-2	-	CASQGLAGTYNEQFF	TGTGCCAGTCAGGGACTAGCGGGGACCTACAATGAGCAGTTCTTC
-	TRBJ1-1	14	TRBV18	-	CASSPARGNTEAFF	TGTGCCAGCTCTCCGGCCAGGGGGAACACTGAAGCTTTCTTT
-	TRBJ2-7	13	TRBV4-3	-	CASSQGVAGEQYF	TGCGCCAGCAGCCAAGGGGTAGCTGGGGAGCAGTACTTC
-	TRBJ2-4	17	TRBV19	-	CASSISNRELAKNIQYF	TGTGCCAGTAGTATATCCAACAGGGAACTAGCCAAAAACATTCAGTACTTC
-	TRBJ2-2	14	TRBV5-1	-	CASSLSTSAGELFF	TGCGCCAGCAGCCTCTCGACTTCGGCCGGGGAGCTGTTTTTT
TRBD1	TRBJ1-1	14	TRBV7-2	-	CASSPWTGGTEAFF	TGTGCCAGCAGCCCTTGGACAGGGGGCACTGAAGCTTTCTTT
-	TRBJ1-2	13	TRBV9	-	CASSVDSNYGYTF	TGTGCCAGCAGCGTGGACAGCAACTATGGCTACACCTTC
-	TRBJ1-2	13	TRBV6-5	-	CASSRQDYYGYTF	TGTGCCAGCAGTAGACAGGATTACTATGGCTACACCTTC
TRBD1	TRBJ2-7	13	TRBV30	-	CAWSTGASYEQYF	TGTGCCTGGAGTACAGGGGCTTCCTACGAGCAGTACTTC
TRBD1	TRBJ1-5	15	TRBV6-2/TRBV6-3	few	CASSNPGTGGQPQHF	TGTGCCAGCAGTAATCCCGGGACAGGGGGACAGCCCCAGCATTTT
-	TRBJ1-2	14	TRBV10-3	-	CAISASGGYGGYTF	TGTGCCATCAGTGCCTCAGGAGGGTACGGAGGCTACACCTTC
-	TRBJ1-2	12	TRBV6-6	-	CASNPGVYGYTF	TGTGCCAGCAATCCCGGGGTCTATGGCTACACCTTC
-	TRBJ1-5	14	TRBV6-1	-	CASSDSSRNQPQHF	TGTGCCAGCAGTGATAGCAGCCGCAATCAGCCCCAGCATTTT
TRBD1	TRBJ1-2	15	TRBV5-6	-	CASSQGDIGGYGYTF	TGTGCCAGCAGCCAGGGGGACATAGGGGGCTATGGCTACACCTTC
TRBD1	TRBJ2-3	13	TRBV30	-	CAWEQGSADTQYF	TGTGCCTGGGAACAGGGGTCAGCAGATACGCAGTATTTT
-	TRBJ1-1	14	TRBV21-1	-	CASRTGGGHTEAFF	TGTGCCAGCAGAACAGGGGGCGGGCACACTGAAGCTTTCTTT
-	TRBJ2-7	12	TRBV5-1	few	CASSLRGGEQYF	TGCGCCAGCAGCTTACGGGGTGGAGAGCAGTACTTC
-	TRBJ1-1	16	TRBV6-5	-	CASSYSAGVHVTEAFF	TGTGCCAGCAGTTACTCGGCAGGGGTTCATGTTACTGAAGCTTTCTTT
-	TRBJ2-7	19	TRBV21-1	-	CASSTSPTSGGTCSYEQYF	TGTGCCAGCAGCACCTCCCCGACTAGCGGGGGGACCTGCTCCTACGAGCAGTACTTC
-	TRBJ1-2	12	TRBV6-1	-	CASSGEGGGYTF	TGTGCCAGCAGTGGGGAGGGGGGCGGCTACACCTTC
TRBD1	TRBJ2-7	20	TRBV6-1	few	CASSGGQGNSKWGGFAWQYF	TGTGCCAGCAGTGGGGGACAGGGGAACAGTAAATGGGGCGGGTTCGCGTGGCAGTACTTC
TRBD1	TRBJ2-7	14	TRBV14	-	CASSRDRGYSEQYF	TGTGCCAGCAGTCGGGACAGGGGGTATAGCGAGCAGTACTTC
TRBD1	TRBJ1-2	14	TRBV5-1	-	CASRPGQGGYGYTF	TGCGCCAGCAGACCGGGACAGGGGGGCTATGGCTACACCTTC
-	TRBJ1-4	15	TRBV6-5	-	CASSYSLGTNEKLFF	TGTGCCAGCAGTTACTCCCTAGGCACTAATGAAAAACTGTTTTTT
TRBD1	TRBJ1-2	13	TRBV5-1	-	CASSEGQEGGYTF	TGCGCCAGCAGCGAGGGACAGGAAGGGGGCTACACCTTC
-	TRBJ2-7	15	TRBV5-1	-	CASSPAGQGAGEQYF	TGCGCCAGCAGCCCAGCGGGGCAGGGGGCGGGGGAGCAGTACTTC
TRBD1	TRBJ2-5	15	TRBV5-1	few	CASTLRQGSAETQYF	TGCGCCAGCACCCTTAGACAGGGTAGTGCGGAGACCCAGTACTTC